Below, 15 T cell receptor beta chains from the same sample are listed, as sequenced in a study of T cell clonality in common variable immunodeficiency. The method was immunoSEQ multiplex PCR; TCRdb's version includes in-frame clones alone and lacks a portion of them. The specimen has approximately 75,000 clones, none found just once. Sequencing input: peripheral blood mononuclear cells. These receptors were obtained from a person between 18 and 69 years old in good health.

This clone was seen ten or more times. The read halts 3 residues ahead of the CDR3 end, with the missing end drawn from the germline J gene. V gene TRBV6-1 combines with J gene TRBJ2-3; 12 bases map to TRBD2. Trimming cost V 2 bases and J 2 bases; bases outside gene matches: 2. In germline, CDR1 is MNHNS, CDR2 SASEGT. The CDR3 extends over 16 amino acids. Incomplete CDR3 DNA: TGTGCCAGCAGTGAACTAGCGGGAGGGCCCACAGATACG. This codes for CASSELAGGPTDT. In full, the CDR3 is CASSELAGGPTDTQYF.

This clone was seen ten or more times. Coverage ceases 3 residues before the CDR3 finishes, and the germline J gene fills in the end. J is TRBJ1-2 and V is TRBV19, with 8 positions matching TRBD1. The length of the CDR3 is 13 residues. Germline assignment: CDR1 LNHDA and CDR2 SQIVND (reference sequence). With V trimmed by 5 bases and J by 5 bases, 4 bases remained unmatched. CDR3 region: CASSDQGAYGYTF. Incomplete CDR3 DNA: TGTGCCAGTAGTGACCAGGGGGCTTATGGC.

The sample holds many counts of this clone. Sequencing ends 3 residues short of the CDR3 end; the germline J gene provides the rest. The V call is TRBV5-4, the J call TRBJ1-2; TRBD1 matches 7 bases. CDR1 SGHNT and CDR2 YYREEE come from the germline V gene (reference sequence). J gave up 2 bases and V 0 bases, and 1 base lay outside the gene matches. The CDR3 contains 14 residues. The CDR3 DNA, read in part, is TGTGCCAGCAGCTTGGAGACAGGGAACTATGGC. Translation gives CASSLETGNYG. The full CDR3 protein is CASSLETGNYGYTF. The complete variable domain, with remaining parts taken from reference TRBV5-4 and TRBJ1-2, reads ETGVTQSPTHLIKTRGQQVTLRCSSQSGHNTVSWYQQALGQGPQFIFQYYREEENGRGNFPPRFSGLQFPNYSSELNVNALELDDSALYLCASSLETGNYGYTFGSGTRLTVV.

Ten or more counts support this clone. Coverage ceases 3 residues before the CDR3 finishes, and the germline J gene fills in the end. V is TRBV2 and J is TRBJ2-7; 9 positions agree with TRBD1. V gave up 4 bases and J gave up 5 bases; unmatched junction bases: 6. This CDR3 has 14 residues. CDR1 is SNHLY and CDR2 is FYNNEI in the germline V gene. Incomplete CDR3 DNA: TGTGCCAGCAGTGTTAAGGGACAGGGACACGAG. This gives the protein CASSVKGQGHE. From start to end, the CDR3 is CASSVKGQGHEQYF.

To note about this clone: The CDR3 end falls 3 residues outside the read, so it is completed with the germline J gene. The chain links TRBV7-6 to TRBJ2-2; D may be TRBD2 (7 bases). V lost 1 base and J lost 6, with 18 bases in between. Germline-derived CDR1 and CDR2 are SGHVS and FNYEAQ. The CDR3 is 17 amino acids. Incomplete CDR3 DNA: TGTGCCAGCAGCTTAGGAGGGGGACTAAGTCCCCCCGGGGAG. This codes for CASSLGGGLSPPGE. The full CDR3 protein is CASSLGGGLSPPGELFF.

In this sample, this clone turned up many times. Coverage ceases 3 residues before the CDR3 finishes, and the germline J gene fills in the end. This rearrangement joins TRBV7-3 to TRBJ2-1; the match to TRBD2 covers 10 bases. The CDR3 length is 14 residues. Trimming cost V 3 bases and J 7 bases; bases outside gene matches: 3. The germline V gene encodes CDR1 SGHTA and CDR2 FQGTGA. CDR3 sequence: CASSFGTSDNEQFF. The CDR3 bases that were read are TGTGCCAGCAGCTTCGGGACTAGCGATAATGAG.

This clone came up many times. With the read ending 3 residues before the CDR3 end, the germline J gene is used to fill in that end. The chain is built from TRBV5-1 and TRBJ1-6; D is perhaps TRBD1 (6 bases). This CDR3 region has 13 residues. Germline V CDR1 and CDR2: SGHRS, YFSETQ. V was cut by 4 bases and J by 7 bases, with 9 bases left in between. CDR3 in amino acids: CASSQQGNSPLHF. The sequenced CDR3 bases are TGCGCCAGCAGCCAGCAGGGGAATTCACCC.

The sequenced CDR3 bases are TGTGCCAGTAGTATATTCGGGAACACTGAA. Residues: CASSIFGNTE. The entire CDR3 protein is CASSIFGNTEAFF. The chain uses TRBV19 and TRBJ1-1; D is unresolved. The read finishes 3 residues shy of the CDR3 end, and the germline J gene is used to complete it. The V gene lost 2 bases and the J gene lost 1 base, with 5 bases spanning the gap. The CDR3 spans 13 residues. Germline values: CDR1 LNHDA, CDR2 SQIVND (reference sequence).

This clone was recorded at least ten times. With the read ending 3 residues before the CDR3 end, the germline J gene is used to fill in that end. The genes are TRBV19 and TRBJ2-3; 9 bases fit TRBD2. V lost 5 bases, J lost 5 bases, and 8 bases stayed unmatched. The CDR3 has 15 residues. CDR1 and CDR2 from the germline V gene are LNHDA and SQIVND (reference sequence). CDR3 loop: CASSEGGRAGDTQYF. The covered CDR3 bases are TGTGCCAGTAGTGAGGGCGGGAGGGCCGGAGATACG.

This clone was recorded many times. The CDR3 end is not reached by the read, which stops 3 residues before it; the germline J gene fills it in. The chain carries TRBV9 and TRBJ2-2; D is perhaps TRBD2 (6 bases). The V end lost 2 bases, the J end lost 4 bases, and 12 bases lay between the germline ends. Germline assignment: CDR1 SGDLS and CDR2 YYNGEE. This CDR3 region has 15 residues. Partial CDR3 DNA: TGTGCCAGCAGCGTTATGGGGGGTGGCACCGGGGAG. As protein: CASSVMGGGTGE. The entire CDR3 sequence reads CASSVMGGGTGELFF.

This clone was seen at least ten times. The CDR3 end falls 3 residues outside the read, so it is completed with the germline J gene. The chain is built from TRBV27 and TRBJ1-5; TRBD1 matches 10 bases. Germline V lookup: CDR1 MNHEY, CDR2 SMNVEV (reference sequence). Losses at the gene ends were 5 bases for V and 6 bases for J; bases not matched to a gene: 7. CDR3 length equals 15 residues. CDR3 sequence reads: CASSRQGAGGQPQHF. The sequenced part of the CDR3 DNA is TGTGCCAGCAGTAGACAGGGGGCTGGTGGTCAGCCC.

This clone was seen repeatedly, ten times or more. With the read ending 3 residues before the CDR3 end, the germline J gene is used to fill in that end. The gene calls are TRBV29-1 and TRBJ1-5, with 8 bases lining up with TRBD1. CDR1 is SQVTM, CDR2 ANQGSEA, per germline. Unmatched junction bases numbered 4, after V lost 6 bases and J lost 3 bases. The CDR3 runs 13 residues. The part of the CDR3 DNA that was read is TGCAGCGTGGGGACAGGAAACAATCAGCCC. This gives the protein CSVGTGNNQP. The entire CDR3 sequence reads CSVGTGNNQPQHF.

There are many counts of this clone. Coverage ceases 3 residues before the CDR3 finishes, and the germline J gene fills in the end. The J gene is TRBJ2-3, the V gene TRBV20-1, with TRBD2 as a possible D gene (6 bases). Germline V gene lookup returns CDR1 DFQATT and CDR2 SNEGSKA (reference sequence). With 3 bases removed from V and 6 bases from J, the gap between germline ends came to 19 bases. The CDR3 extends over 15 amino acids. The CDR3 region is CSARYETRSGDTQYF. CDR3 DNA (partial): TGCAGTGCTAGGTACGAGACTAGATCCGGGGATACG.

This clone was observed at least ten times. The CDR3 is cut off 3 residues early in the read; its end comes from the germline J gene. The chain recombines TRBV7-9 with TRBJ2-7, with a tentative D call TRBD1 (6 bases). The CDR3 is 13 amino acids. With 5 bases removed from V and 1 base from J, the gap between germline ends came to 9 bases. Germline V gene sequence: CDR1 SEHNR, CDR2 FQNEAQ (reference sequence). The DNA read from the CDR3 is TGTGCCAGCAGCCCAGGGGCTTCCTACGAG. Translation: CASSPGASYE. The CDR3 reads in full as CASSPGASYEQYF.

This clone came up many times. The read gets to within 3 residues of the CDR3 end, and the germline J gene fills in the rest. The chain is built from TRBV5-1 and TRBJ2-2; 7 bases are a match to TRBD1. Germline V gene sequence: CDR1 SGHRS, CDR2 YFSETQ. Germline trimming cut 0 bases from V and 6 bases from J; bases unmatched to any gene: 2. The CDR3 runs 14 residues. Incomplete CDR3 DNA: TGCGCCAGCAGCTTGGCGGGACAGCCCGGGGAG. Translated, it gives CASSLAGQPGE. The full CDR3 sequence reads CASSLAGQPGELFF.